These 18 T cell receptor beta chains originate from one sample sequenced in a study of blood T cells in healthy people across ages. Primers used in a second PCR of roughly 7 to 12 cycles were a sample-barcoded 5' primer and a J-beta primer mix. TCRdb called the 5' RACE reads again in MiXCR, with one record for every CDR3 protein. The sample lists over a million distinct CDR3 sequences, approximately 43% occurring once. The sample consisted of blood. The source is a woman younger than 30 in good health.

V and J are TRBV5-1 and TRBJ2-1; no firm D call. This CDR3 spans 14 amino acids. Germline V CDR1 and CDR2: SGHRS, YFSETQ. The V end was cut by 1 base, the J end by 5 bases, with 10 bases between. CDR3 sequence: CASSLRSLDNEQFF. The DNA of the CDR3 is TGCGCCAGCAGCTTGCGTAGCTTAGACAATGAGCAGTTCTTC.

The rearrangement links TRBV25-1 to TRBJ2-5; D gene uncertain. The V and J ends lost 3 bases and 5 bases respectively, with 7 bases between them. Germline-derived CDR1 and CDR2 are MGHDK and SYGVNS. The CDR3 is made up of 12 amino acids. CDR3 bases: TGTGCCAGCAGTGACCGGTCGGAGACCCAGTACTTC. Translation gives CASSDRSETQYF.

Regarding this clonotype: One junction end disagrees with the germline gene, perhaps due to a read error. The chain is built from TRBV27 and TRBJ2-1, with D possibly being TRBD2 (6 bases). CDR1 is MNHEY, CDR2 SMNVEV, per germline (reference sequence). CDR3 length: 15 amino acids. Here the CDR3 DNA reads TGTGCCAGCAGTGATCGGGAGTCTCTTTACAATGGGCAGTTCTTC. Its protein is CASSDRESLYNGQFF.

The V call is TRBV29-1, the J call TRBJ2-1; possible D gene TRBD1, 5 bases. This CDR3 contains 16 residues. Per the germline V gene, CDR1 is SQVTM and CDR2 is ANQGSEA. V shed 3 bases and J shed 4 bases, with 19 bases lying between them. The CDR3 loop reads CSVDSPPGKRYNEQFF. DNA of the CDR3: TGCAGCGTTGACTCTCCCCCAGGGAAGAGGTACAATGAGCAGTTCTTC.

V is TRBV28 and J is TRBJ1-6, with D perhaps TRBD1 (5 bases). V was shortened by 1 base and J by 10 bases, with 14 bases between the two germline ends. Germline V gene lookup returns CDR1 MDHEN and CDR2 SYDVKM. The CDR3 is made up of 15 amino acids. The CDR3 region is CASSLFKQGNSPLHF. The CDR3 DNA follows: TGTGCCAGCAGTTTATTTAAGCAGGGTAACTCACCCCTCCACTTT.

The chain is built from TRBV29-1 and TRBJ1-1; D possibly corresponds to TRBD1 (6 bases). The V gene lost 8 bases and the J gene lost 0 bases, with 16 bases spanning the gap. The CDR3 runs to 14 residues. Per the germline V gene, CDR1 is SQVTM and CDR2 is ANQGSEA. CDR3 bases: TGCAGCCTAGACCCAGGGGTAGTGAACACTGAAGCTTTCTTT. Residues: CSLDPGVVNTEAFF.

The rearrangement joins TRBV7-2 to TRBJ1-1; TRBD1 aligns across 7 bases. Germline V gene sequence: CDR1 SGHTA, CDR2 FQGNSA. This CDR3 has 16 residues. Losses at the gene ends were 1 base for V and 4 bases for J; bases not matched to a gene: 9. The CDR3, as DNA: TGTGCCAGCAGCTTAGTGGCGACAGGGAGGCGCACTGAAGCTTTCTTT. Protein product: CASSLVATGRRTEAFF.

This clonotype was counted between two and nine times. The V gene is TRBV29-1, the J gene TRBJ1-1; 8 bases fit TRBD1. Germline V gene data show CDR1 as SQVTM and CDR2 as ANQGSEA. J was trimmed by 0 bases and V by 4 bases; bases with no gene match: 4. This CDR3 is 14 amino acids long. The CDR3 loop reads CSVVRQGLNTEAFF. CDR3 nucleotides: TGCAGCGTTGTTAGACAGGGGCTGAACACTGAAGCTTTCTTT.

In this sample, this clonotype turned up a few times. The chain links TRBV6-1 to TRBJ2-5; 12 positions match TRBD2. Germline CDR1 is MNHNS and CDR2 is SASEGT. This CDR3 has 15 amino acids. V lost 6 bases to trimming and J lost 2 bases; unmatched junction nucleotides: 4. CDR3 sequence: CASRRLAGVQETQYF. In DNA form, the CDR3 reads TGTGCCAGCAGGCGACTAGCGGGAGTTCAAGAGACCCAGTACTTC.

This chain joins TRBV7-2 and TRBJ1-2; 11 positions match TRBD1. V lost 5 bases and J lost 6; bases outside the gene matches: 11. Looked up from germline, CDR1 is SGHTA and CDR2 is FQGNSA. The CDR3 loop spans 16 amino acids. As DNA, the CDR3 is TGTGCCAGCAGCAAGAGAGGACAGGGGGCATATGATGGCTACACCTTC. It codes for CASSKRGQGAYDGYTF.

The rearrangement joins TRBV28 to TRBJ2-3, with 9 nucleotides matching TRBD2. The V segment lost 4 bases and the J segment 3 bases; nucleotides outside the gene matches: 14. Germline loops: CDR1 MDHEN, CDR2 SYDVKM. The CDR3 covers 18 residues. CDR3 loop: CASSSPQLAGGLTDTQYF. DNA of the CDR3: TGTGCCAGCAGTTCCCCTCAATTGGCGGGGGGGCTGACAGATACGCAGTATTTT.

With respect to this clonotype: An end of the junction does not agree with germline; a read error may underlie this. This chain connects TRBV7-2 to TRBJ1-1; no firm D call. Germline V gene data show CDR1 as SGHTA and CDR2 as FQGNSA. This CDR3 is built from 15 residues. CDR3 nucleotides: TGTGTCAGCACCCGTTCGGCGGGGATGAACACTGAAGCTTTCTTT. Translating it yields CVSTRSAGMNTEAFF.

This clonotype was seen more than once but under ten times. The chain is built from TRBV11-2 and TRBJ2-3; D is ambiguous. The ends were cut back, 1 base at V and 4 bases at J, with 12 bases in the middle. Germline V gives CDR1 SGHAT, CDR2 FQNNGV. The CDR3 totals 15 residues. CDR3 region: CASSLATFLSDTQYF. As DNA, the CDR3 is TGTGCCAGCAGCTTAGCGACATTTCTTTCAGATACGCAGTATTTT.

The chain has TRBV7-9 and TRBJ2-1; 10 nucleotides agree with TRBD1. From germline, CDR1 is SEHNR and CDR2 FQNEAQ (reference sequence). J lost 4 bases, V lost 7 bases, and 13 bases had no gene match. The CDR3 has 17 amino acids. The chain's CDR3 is CASKPSGQGNTYNEQFF. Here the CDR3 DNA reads TGTGCCAGCAAACCCTCGGGACAGGGGAACACTTACAATGAGCAGTTCTTC.

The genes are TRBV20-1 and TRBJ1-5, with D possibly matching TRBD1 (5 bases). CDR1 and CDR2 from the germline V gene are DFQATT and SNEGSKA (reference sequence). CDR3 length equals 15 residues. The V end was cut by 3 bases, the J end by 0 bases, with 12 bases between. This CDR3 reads CSASRDGFSNQPQHF. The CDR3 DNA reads TGCAGTGCTAGCCGGGACGGTTTTAGCAATCAGCCCCAGCATTTT.

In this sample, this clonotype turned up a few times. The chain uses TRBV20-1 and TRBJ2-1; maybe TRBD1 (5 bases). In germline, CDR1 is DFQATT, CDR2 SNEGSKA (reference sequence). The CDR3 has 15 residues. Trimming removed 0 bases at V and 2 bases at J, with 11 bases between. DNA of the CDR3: TGCAGTGCTAGAGAAGACAGTCCCCCCTACAATGAGCAGTTCTTC. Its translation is CSAREDSPPYNEQFF.

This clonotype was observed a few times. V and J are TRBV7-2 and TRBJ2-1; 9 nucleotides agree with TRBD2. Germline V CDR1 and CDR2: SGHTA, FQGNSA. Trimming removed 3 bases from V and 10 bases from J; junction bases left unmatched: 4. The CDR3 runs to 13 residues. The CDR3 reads CASSFPGTSEQFF. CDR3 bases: TGTGCCAGCAGCTTTCCCGGGACTAGCGAGCAGTTCTTC. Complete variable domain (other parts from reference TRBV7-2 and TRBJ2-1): GAGVSQSPSNKVTEKGKDVELRCDPISGHTALYWYRQSLGQGLEFLIYFQGNSAPDKSGLPSDRFSAERTGGSVSTLTIQRTQQEDSAVYLCASSFPGTSEQFFGPGTRLTVL.

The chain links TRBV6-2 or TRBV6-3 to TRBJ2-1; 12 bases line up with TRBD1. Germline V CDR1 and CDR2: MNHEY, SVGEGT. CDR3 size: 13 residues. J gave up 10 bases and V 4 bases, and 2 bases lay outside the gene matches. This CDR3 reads CASSSGTGGEQFF. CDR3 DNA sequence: TGTGCCAGCAGTTCCGGGACAGGGGGCGAGCAGTTCTTC.